The subject of this entry is one T cell receptor (beta chain). The antigen is undetermined. The junction differs from germline at one of its ends, possibly a read error. This CDR3 has 16 amino acids. The germline gives CDR1 SGHVS, CDR2 FNYEAQ. These data belong to a study of blood T cells in healthy people across ages. Study results and caveats: Correlation between TCR beta diversity and naive T cell percentage was strong. Expanded clonotype changes were possibly confounded by unknown donor CMV status.

A second PCR, run for about 6 to 11 cycles, used a sample-barcoded 5' primer plus a J-beta primer mix. Each cDNA molecule was tagged by a template-switch adaptor with 12 random nucleotides. MiXCR, applied by TCRdb to the 5' RACE reads, yields one record per CDR3 protein. The table shows about 1.6 million distinct CDR3 sequences, with 34% occurring only once. The receptor was derived from a young woman in good health. The sequencing input was blood. J is TRBJ2-1 and V is TRBV7-6; TRBD2 matches at 8 bases. The CDR3 here is CAGSLAREGRGNEQFF. The CDR3 bases are TGTGCCGGCAGCTTAGCTCGGGAGGGCCGGGGCAATGAGCAGTTCTTC.